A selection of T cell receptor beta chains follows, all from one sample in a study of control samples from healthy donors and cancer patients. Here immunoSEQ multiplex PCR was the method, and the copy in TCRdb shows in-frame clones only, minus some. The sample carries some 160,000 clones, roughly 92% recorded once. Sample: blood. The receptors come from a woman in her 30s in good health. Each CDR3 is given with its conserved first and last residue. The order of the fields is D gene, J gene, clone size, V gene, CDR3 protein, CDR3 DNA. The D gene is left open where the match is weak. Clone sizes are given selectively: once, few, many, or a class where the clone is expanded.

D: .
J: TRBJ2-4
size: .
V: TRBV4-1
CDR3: CASSQVQGYIQYF
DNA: TGCGCCAGCAGCCAAGTTCAGGGTTACATTCAGTACTTC

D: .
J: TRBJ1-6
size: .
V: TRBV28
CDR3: CASSRPLYRDNSPLHF
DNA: TGTGCCAGCAGCCGTCCTCTTTACAGGGATAATTCACCCCTCCACTTT

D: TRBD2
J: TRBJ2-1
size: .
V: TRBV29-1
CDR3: CSGLGLAGEGPLGYNEQFF
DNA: TGCAGCGGGCTGGGACTAGCGGGAGAGGGGCCTCTCGGGTACAATGAGCAGTTCTTC

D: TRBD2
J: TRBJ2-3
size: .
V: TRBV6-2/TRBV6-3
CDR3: CASSRRGGDTQYF
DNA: TGTGCCAGCAGCCGCCGGGGGGGAGATACGCAGTATTTT

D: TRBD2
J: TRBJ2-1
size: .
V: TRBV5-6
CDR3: CASSGTSGRAYNEQFF
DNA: TGTGCCAGCAGCGGGACTAGCGGGAGGGCCTACAATGAGCAGTTCTTC

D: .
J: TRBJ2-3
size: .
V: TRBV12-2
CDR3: CASRLIREGVADTQYF
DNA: TGTGCAAGTCGCCTAATTCGGGAGGGTGTCGCAGATACGCAGTATTTT

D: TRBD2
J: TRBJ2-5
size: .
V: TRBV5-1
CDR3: CASSLWTSGPPLTETQYF
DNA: TGCGCCAGCAGCTTGTGGACTAGCGGGCCCCCTTTAACGGAGACCCAGTACTTC

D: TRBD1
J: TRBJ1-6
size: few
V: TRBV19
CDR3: CASSIRDRGQYSPLHF
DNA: TGTGCCAGTAGTATCAGAGACAGGGGGCAATATTCACCCCTCCACTTT

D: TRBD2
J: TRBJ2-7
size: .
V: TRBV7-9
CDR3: CASSPGLAGGEQYF
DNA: TGTGCCAGCAGCCCCGGACTAGCGGGAGGCGAGCAGTACTTC

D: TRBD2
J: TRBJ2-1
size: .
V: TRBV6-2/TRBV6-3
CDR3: CASRPSGISSYNEQFF
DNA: TGTGCCAGCAGACCTAGCGGGATCAGCTCCTACAATGAGCAGTTCTTC

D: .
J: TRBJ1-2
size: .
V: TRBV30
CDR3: CAWSVQGRPLYGYTF
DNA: TGTGCCTGGAGTGTACAGGGACGTCCGCTCTATGGCTACACCTTC

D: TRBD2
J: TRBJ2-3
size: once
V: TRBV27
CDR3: CASSLRGLAGGGDTQYF
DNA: TGTGCCAGCAGTTTAAGGGGACTAGCGGGAGGGGGAGATACGCAGTATTTT

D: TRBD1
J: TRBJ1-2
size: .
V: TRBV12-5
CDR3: CASGRGTGGAFYGYTF
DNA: TGTGCTAGTGGCCGCGGGACAGGGGGCGCTTTCTATGGCTACACCTTC

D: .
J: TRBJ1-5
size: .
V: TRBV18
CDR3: CASSGTVNQPQHF
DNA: TGTGCCAGCTCGGGGACGGTCAATCAGCCCCAGCATTTT

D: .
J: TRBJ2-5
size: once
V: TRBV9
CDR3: CASSVSAEKETQYF
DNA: TGTGCCAGCAGCGTTTCGGCCGAAAAAGAGACCCAGTACTTC

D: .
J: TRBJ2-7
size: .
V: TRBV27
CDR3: CASRLYGTSYEQYF
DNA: TGTGCCAGCAGGCTGTACGGGACTTCCTACGAGCAGTACTTC

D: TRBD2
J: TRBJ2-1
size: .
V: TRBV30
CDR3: CAWEGLVGHEQFF
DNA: TGTGCCTGGGAGGGACTAGTAGGTCATGAGCAGTTCTTC

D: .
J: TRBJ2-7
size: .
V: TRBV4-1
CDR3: CASSLPVKQYF
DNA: TGCGCCAGCAGCCTACCGGTTAAGCAGTACTTC

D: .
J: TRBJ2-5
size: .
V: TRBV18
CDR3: CASSRGETQYF
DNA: TGTGCCAGCTCACGAGGAGAGACCCAGTACTTC

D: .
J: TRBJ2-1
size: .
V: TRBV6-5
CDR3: CASSYSILGLEQFF
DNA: TGTGCCAGCAGTTACTCGATCTTGGGTCTTGAGCAGTTCTTC